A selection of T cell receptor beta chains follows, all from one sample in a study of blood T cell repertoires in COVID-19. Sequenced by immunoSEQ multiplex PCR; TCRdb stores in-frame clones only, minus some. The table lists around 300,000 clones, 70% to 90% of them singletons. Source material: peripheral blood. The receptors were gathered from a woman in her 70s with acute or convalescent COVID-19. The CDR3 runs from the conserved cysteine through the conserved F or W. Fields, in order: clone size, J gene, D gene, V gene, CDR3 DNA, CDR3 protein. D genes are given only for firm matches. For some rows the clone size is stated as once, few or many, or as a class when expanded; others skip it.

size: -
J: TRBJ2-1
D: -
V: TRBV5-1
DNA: TGCGCCAGCAGCTTAAGTTCCCCCCCTCCGGTCGATGAGCAGTTCTTC
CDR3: CASSLSSPPPVDEQFF

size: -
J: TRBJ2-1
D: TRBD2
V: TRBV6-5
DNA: TGTGCCAGCAGTCCCAGCGGGGGGGTCGGAAATGAGCAGTTCTTC
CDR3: CASSPSGGVGNEQFF

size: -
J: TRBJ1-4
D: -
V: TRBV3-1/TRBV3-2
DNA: TGTGCCAGCAGCCAAGGGACAAGAGAAAAACTGTTTTTT
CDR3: CASSQGTREKLFF

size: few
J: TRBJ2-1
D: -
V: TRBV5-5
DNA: TGTGCCAGCAGCCTACGAGCGGGGGACAGAGATGAGCAGTTCTTC
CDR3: CASSLRAGDRDEQFF

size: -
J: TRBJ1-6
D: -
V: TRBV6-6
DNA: TGTGCCAGCACCCCTGGGGGGGGCGGTAATTCACCCCTCCACTTT
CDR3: CASTPGGGGNSPLHF

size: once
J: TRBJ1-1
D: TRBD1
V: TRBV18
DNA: TGTGCCAGCTCCTCGGACAGGGTGAACACTGAAGCTTTCTTT
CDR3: CASSSDRVNTEAFF

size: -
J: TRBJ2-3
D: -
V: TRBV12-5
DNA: TGTGCTAGTGGTTTGGGCGGCGCAGATACGCAGTATTTT
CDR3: CASGLGGADTQYF

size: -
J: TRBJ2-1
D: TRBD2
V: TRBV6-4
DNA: TGTGCCAGCAGTGTCCTCGGGGGGGCCGGCTACAATGAGCAGTTCTTC
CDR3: CASSVLGGAGYNEQFF

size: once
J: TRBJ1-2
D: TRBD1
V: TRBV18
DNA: TGTGCCAGCTCACCACCTGGACAGGACTATGGCTACACCTTC
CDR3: CASSPPGQDYGYTF

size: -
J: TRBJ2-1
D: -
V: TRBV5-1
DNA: TGCGCCAGCAGCCGTACAGGGAACAATGAGCAGTTCTTC
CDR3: CASSRTGNNEQFF

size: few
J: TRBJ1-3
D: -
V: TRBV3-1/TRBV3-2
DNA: TGTGCCAGCAGCCAATTTGGAGAGATCCGAAACACCATATATTTT
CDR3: CASSQFGEIRNTIYF

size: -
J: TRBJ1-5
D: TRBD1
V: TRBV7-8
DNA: TGTGCCAGCAGCCAACGGCCGGGGGCGGACAGGGGGCCCCAAGTACCACTCAATCAGCCCCAGCATTTT
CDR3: CASSQRPGADRGPQVPLNQPQHF

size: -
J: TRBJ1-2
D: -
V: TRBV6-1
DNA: TGTGCCAGCAGTCGGGACACCTCTAACTATGGCTACACCTTC
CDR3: CASSRDTSNYGYTF

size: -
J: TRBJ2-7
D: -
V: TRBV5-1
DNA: TGCGCCAGCAGCTGGGGGGACGTCGGGTCCTACGAGCAGTACTTC
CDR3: CASSWGDVGSYEQYF

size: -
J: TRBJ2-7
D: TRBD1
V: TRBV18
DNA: TGTGCCAGCTCGCCTACCGGGACAGCCGACTACGAGCAGTACTTC
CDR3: CASSPTGTADYEQYF

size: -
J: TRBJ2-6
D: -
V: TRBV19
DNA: TGTGCCAGTAGTATCCAGGGGCCCAGCTCTGGGGCCAACGTCCTGACTTTC
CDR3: CASSIQGPSSGANVLTF

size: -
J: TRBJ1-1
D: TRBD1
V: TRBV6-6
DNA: TGTGCCAGCAGTTACCGGACAGGGGCTCTGAACACTGAAGCTTTCTTT
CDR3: CASSYRTGALNTEAFF

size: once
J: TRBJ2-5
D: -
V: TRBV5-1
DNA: TGCGCCAGCAGCTTATCGAGAGAGACCCAGTACTTC
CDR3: CASSLSRETQYF

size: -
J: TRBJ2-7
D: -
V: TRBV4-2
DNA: TGTGCCAGCAGCCAAGTGTCTCAGGGGAGGGGCGAGCAGTACTTC
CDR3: CASSQVSQGRGEQYF

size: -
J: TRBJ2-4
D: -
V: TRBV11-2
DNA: TGTGCCAGCAGCCGAGGGGGCATTCAGTACTTC
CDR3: CASSRGGIQYF

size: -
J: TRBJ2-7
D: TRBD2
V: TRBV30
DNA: TGTGCCTGGATAGGCGTCAGCGGGGGGGCTGGGTACGAGCAGTACTTC
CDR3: CAWIGVSGGAGYEQYF

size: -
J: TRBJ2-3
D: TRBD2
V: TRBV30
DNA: TGTGCCTGGAGTGAGGGACTAGCGGGGGGGACAGATACGCAGTATTTT
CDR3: CAWSEGLAGGTDTQYF

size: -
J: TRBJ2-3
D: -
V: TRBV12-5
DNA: TGTGCTAGTGGTCCTGACCTGAGGCGAGGGCAGTATTTT
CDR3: CASGPDLRRGQYF

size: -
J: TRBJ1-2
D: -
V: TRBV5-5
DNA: TGTGCCAGCAGCCCTGGAGGGGCAAGAAGGGGCTACACCTTC
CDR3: CASSPGGARRGYTF

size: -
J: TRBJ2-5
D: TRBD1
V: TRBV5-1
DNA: TGCGCCAGCAGGTCCGGGACAGGGCGAGTGGAGACCCAGTACTTC
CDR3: CASRSGTGRVETQYF

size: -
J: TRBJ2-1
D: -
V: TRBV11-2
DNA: TGTGCCAGCAGACAGTCTACCTACAATGAGCAGTTCTTC
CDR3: CASRQSTYNEQFF

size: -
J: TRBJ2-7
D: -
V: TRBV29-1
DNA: TGCAGCGTTGTACCGACAGGCCGGCCTTTGCAGTACTTC
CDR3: CSVVPTGRPLQYF

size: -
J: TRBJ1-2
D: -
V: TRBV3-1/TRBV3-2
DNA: TGTGCCAGCAGCCCGGGTCGCTATGGCTACACCTTC
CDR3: CASSPGRYGYTF

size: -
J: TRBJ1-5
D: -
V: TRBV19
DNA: TGTGCCAGTAGAGGCCAGGGTCTTCAGCCCCAGCATTTT
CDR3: CASRGQGLQPQHF

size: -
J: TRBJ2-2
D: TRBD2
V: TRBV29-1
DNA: TGCAGCGTACAGATCGGGGGGTACACCGGGGAGCTGTTTTTT
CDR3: CSVQIGGYTGELFF

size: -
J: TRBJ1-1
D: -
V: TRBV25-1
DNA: TGTGCCAGCAGGGGGCGCGCTGAAGCTTTCTTT
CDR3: CASRGRAEAFF

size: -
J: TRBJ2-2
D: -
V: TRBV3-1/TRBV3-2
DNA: TGTGCCAGCAGCTATAGGGAGGCTCCCGGGGAGCTGTTTTTT
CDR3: CASSYREAPGELFF

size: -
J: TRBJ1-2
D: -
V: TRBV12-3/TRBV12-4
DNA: TGTGCCAGCAGTCGGGGGGGGCGCGGCTACACCTTC
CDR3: CASSRGGRGYTF

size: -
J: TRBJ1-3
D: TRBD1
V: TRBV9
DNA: TGTGCCAGCAGCCTACAGGGGACCCCTGGAAACACCATATATTTT
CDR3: CASSLQGTPGNTIYF

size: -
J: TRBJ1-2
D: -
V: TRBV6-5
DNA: TGTGCCAGCAGTTACTCAGGACAGCGGCCCTATGGCTACACCTTC
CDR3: CASSYSGQRPYGYTF

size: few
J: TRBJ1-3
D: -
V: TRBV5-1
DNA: TGCGCCAGCAGCTTGGCCGGGGTTGGAAACACCATATATTTT
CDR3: CASSLAGVGNTIYF

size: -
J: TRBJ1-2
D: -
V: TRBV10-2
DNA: TGCGCCAGCAGGGGGCTCGGGGAGGCTGGGGGCTACACCTTC
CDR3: CASRGLGEAGGYTF

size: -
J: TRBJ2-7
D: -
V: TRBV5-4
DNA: TGTGCCAGCAGCCCCACTCCAAGCCGCCTGATGGCCTACGAGCAGTACTTC
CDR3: CASSPTPSRLMAYEQYF

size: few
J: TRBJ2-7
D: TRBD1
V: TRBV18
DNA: TGTGCCAGCTCACGGGACAGGGCAAAGGGCTACGAGCAGTACTTC
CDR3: CASSRDRAKGYEQYF

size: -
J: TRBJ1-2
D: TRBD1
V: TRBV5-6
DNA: TGTGCCAGCAGCTTGCTCACAGGGGACCATAACTATGGCTACACCTTC
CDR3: CASSLLTGDHNYGYTF

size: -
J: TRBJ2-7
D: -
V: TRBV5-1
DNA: TGCGCCAGCAGCCCCGGACTGACGAACGAGCAGTACTTC
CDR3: CASSPGLTNEQYF

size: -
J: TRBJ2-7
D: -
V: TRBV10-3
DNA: TGTGCCATCAGCTTATCCGGGGATGTCGGGGAGCAGTACTTC
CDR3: CAISLSGDVGEQYF

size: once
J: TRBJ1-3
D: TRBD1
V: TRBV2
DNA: TGTGCCAGCAGTGCCCCCGGCCAGGGGGGCAACACCATATATTTT
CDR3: CASSAPGQGGNTIYF

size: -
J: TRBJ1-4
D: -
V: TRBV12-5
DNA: TGTGCTAGTGGTCCCCAAACAACTAATGAAAAACTGTTTTTT
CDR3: CASGPQTTNEKLFF

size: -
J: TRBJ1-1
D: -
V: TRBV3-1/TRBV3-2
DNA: TGTGCCACCTCCACAGGGTCGGTTGCTGAAGCTTTCTTT
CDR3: CATSTGSVAEAFF

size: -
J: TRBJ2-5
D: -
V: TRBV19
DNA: TGTGCCAGAGGACCCCGGGGGAGACAAGAGACCCAGTACTTC
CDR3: CARGPRGRQETQYF

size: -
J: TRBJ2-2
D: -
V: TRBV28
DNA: TGTGCCAGCAGTTCCTCCCCGGGGTCGGGTGTGTCCGGGGAGCTGTTTTTT
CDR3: CASSSSPGSGVSGELFF